This T cell receptor beta chain was observed in a study of cytomegalovirus exposure and HLA in healthy donors. Study results and limitations: Analyzed later, association rates of TCRs varied across HLA loci, with DRB1 most and HLA-C fewest. A later analysis reported that several of the most significant clusters appeared to be linked to common viral pathogens, among them Epstein-Barr virus. One variant, a missense change in DCLRE1C, was linked in a later analysis to TCR beta V- and J-gene trimming. Previous analysis showed most TCR beta V segments were productive about 90% or about 30% of the time.

Germline-derived CDR1 and CDR2 are LGHNA and YNFKEQ. CDR3 length: 15 residues. With 1 base clipped from V and 3 bases from J, the junction kept 2 bases outside the gene matches. Comments on this clone: Its antigen remains unknown.

This PCR relied on a set of 60 Vbeta primers and 13 Jbeta primers. Data came from immunoSEQ multiplex PCR; TCRdb stores just in-frame clones and leaves some out. In total, the table holds more than 40,000 clones. The source is a man between 40 and 49 years old in good health and CMV-seropositive. Sequencing was performed on PBMCs. V and J are TRBV4-2 and TRBJ2-7, with 11 positions matching TRBD2. CDR3 residues: CASSQAGTSGYEQYF. CDR3 nucleotides: TGTGCCAGCAGCCAAGCCGGGACTAGCGGCTACGAGCAGTACTTC.